These 6 T cell receptor beta chains were sequenced from one sample in a study of cytotoxic CD8 clonotypes in ibrutinib-treated CLL. Here immunoSEQ multiplex PCR was the method, and the copy in TCRdb shows in-frame clones only, minus some. The sample holds roughly 42,000 clones; 65% to 70% are singletons and the top ten take 6% to 8%. Material: PBMCs, obtained at disease progression, from a patient treated with ibrutinib. All receptors derive from a human donor with chronic lymphocytic leukemia.

This clone was counted once. Compared with germline, one end of the junction differs, possibly owing to a read error. The genes are TRBV6-1 and TRBJ2-7; D may be TRBD1 (5 bases). The CDR3 spans 13 residues. CDR1 is MNHNS, CDR2 SASEGT, per germline. CDR3 in amino acids: CVSNALTDYEQYF. CDR3 DNA: TGTGTCAGCAACGCCCTGACAGACTACGAGCAGTACTTC.

On this clone itself: Other nucleotide sequences in the sample specify the same CDR3. The V call is TRBV5-1, the J call TRBJ1-1; the match to TRBD1 covers 7 bases. V trimming: 4 bases; J trimming: 1 base; junction bases outside the gene matches: 4. Germline V lookup: CDR1 SGHRS, CDR2 YFSETQ. This CDR3 has 14 amino acids. In nucleotides, the CDR3 is TGCGCCAGCAGCACCGGACAGGAGAACACTGAAGCTTTCTTT. Amino acid sequence: CASSTGQENTEAFF.

The chain uses TRBV11-3 and TRBJ2-3; D remains unclear. V gave up 2 bases and J gave up 0 bases, with 3 bases separating them. This CDR3 region has 13 residues. Germline loops: CDR1 SGHNT, CDR2 YENEEA. This CDR3 is CASSLRSTDTQYF. The CDR3 DNA sequence: TGTGCCAGCAGCTTACGGAGCACAGATACGCAGTATTTT.

This sequence joins TRBV5-1 and TRBJ1-1; no clear D gene. Germline V CDR1 and CDR2: SGHRS, YFSETQ. Deletions cut 0 bases from V and 0 bases from J, with 6 bases between. CDR3 length equals 14 residues. The CDR3 DNA reads as TGCGCCAGCAGCTTGGACGGAATGAACACTGAAGCTTTCTTT. It encodes CASSLDGMNTEAFF.

The chain recombines TRBV7-6 with TRBJ2-7; D may match TRBD1 or TRBD2 (5 bases each). Germline CDR1 SGHVS, CDR2 FNYEAQ. V lost 1 base and J 5 bases, leaving 21 bases between the germline ends. This CDR3 spans 17 amino acids. CDR3 in amino acids: CASSLVPREPLMDEQYF. The CDR3 DNA sequence: TGTGCCAGCAGCTTAGTACCCAGGGAGCCCCTCATGGACGAGCAGTACTTC.

The rearrangement joins TRBV7-2 to TRBJ1-2; possibly TRBD1 for D (5 bases). Trimming took 7 bases from V and 7 from J, leaving 16 bases between them. CDR3 length: 13 residues. Germline CDR1 and CDR2: SGHTA and FQGNSA. CDR3 in amino acids: CASTPGTFIGYTF. For the CDR3, the DNA is TGTGCCAGCACCCCCGGGACTTTTATTGGCTACACCTTC. Full variable domain (rest looked up from reference TRBV7-2 and TRBJ1-2): GAGVSQSPSNKVTEKGKDVELRCDPISGHTALYWYRQSLGQGLEFLIYFQGNSAPDKSGLPSDRFSAERTGGSVSTLTIQRTQQEDSAVYLCASTPGTFIGYTFGSGTRLTVV.